Listed below are T cell receptor beta chains from one sample, sequenced in a study of CXCR3-negative and CXCR3-positive naive CD8 T cells. TCRdb reprocessed the 5' RACE reads and keeps a single row for each CDR3 protein, giving no DNA. The sample's table shows approximately 3,400 distinct CDR3 sequences. Sequenced: naive CXCR3- CD8+ T cells from blood. These receptors were obtained from a human donor in good health. Some clones in this sample may be carry-over from other donors' samples. The CDR3 runs from the conserved cysteine through the conserved F or W. Fields, in order: J gene, V gene, clone size, CDR3 protein. Not all rows give a size; the values are once, few, many and, for expanded clones, a class.

j_gene: TRBJ2-7; v_gene: TRBV5-6; abundance: NA; CDR3aa: CASRLLEEQYF
j_gene: TRBJ1-2; v_gene: TRBV4-2; abundance: medium-sized; CDR3aa: CASSQDGQGDGYTF
j_gene: TRBJ2-7; v_gene: TRBV7-9; abundance: NA; CDR3aa: CASSFPQKIDEQYF
j_gene: TRBJ2-7; v_gene: TRBV3-2; abundance: NA; CDR3aa: CASSHPVEQYF
j_gene: TRBJ2-7; v_gene: TRBV12-3/TRBV12-4; abundance: NA; CDR3aa: CASSTGLDRGEQYF
j_gene: TRBJ2-1; v_gene: TRBV20-1; abundance: medium-sized; CDR3aa: CSARDNVAGVTYNEQFF
j_gene: TRBJ2-3; v_gene: TRBV3-1; abundance: medium-sized; CDR3aa: CASSQEDRGTDTQYF
j_gene: TRBJ1-1; v_gene: TRBV19; abundance: NA; CDR3aa: CASIGTLTEAFF
j_gene: TRBJ2-1; v_gene: TRBV29-1; abundance: medium-sized; CDR3aa: CSVPSGPSYNEQFF
j_gene: TRBJ2-3; v_gene: TRBV5-1; abundance: NA; CDR3aa: CASSLGATSTDTQYF
j_gene: TRBJ2-2; v_gene: TRBV7-9; abundance: NA; CDR3aa: CASSSSKLRRESGGELFF
j_gene: TRBJ1-2; v_gene: TRBV12-3/TRBV12-4; abundance: medium-sized; CDR3aa: CASSSTPGHLNYGYTF
j_gene: TRBJ1-2; v_gene: TRBV20-1; abundance: medium-sized; CDR3aa: CSASPRGLGYTF
j_gene: TRBJ2-5; v_gene: TRBV29-1; abundance: medium-sized; CDR3aa: CSGQGAETQYF
j_gene: TRBJ2-3; v_gene: TRBV7-2; abundance: medium-sized; CDR3aa: CASSLATPTTDTQYF
j_gene: TRBJ2-4; v_gene: TRBV5-1; abundance: NA; CDR3aa: CASSPDIVAKNIQYF
j_gene: TRBJ1-2; v_gene: TRBV10-3; abundance: medium-sized; CDR3aa: CAISVGPGTNYGYTF
j_gene: TRBJ2-7; v_gene: TRBV20-1; abundance: medium-sized; CDR3aa: CSARSQNSYEQYF
j_gene: TRBJ1-1; v_gene: TRBV7-2; abundance: medium-sized; CDR3aa: CASSFLPGPGGNTEAFF
j_gene: TRBJ2-7; v_gene: TRBV5-5; abundance: medium-sized; CDR3aa: CASSLEGTGPQYF
j_gene: TRBJ2-4; v_gene: TRBV5-6; abundance: medium-sized; CDR3aa: CASSLSGTGYSIQYF
j_gene: TRBJ2-1; v_gene: TRBV5-8; abundance: NA; CDR3aa: CASSSTPGGYNEQFF
j_gene: TRBJ2-1; v_gene: TRBV29-1; abundance: medium-sized; CDR3aa: CSGRSGHEQFF
j_gene: TRBJ2-5; v_gene: TRBV19; abundance: medium-sized; CDR3aa: CASISSQETQYF
j_gene: TRBJ2-1; v_gene: TRBV29-1; abundance: medium-sized; CDR3aa: CSAPQENNEQFF
j_gene: TRBJ2-6; v_gene: TRBV29-1; abundance: medium-sized; CDR3aa: CSVADPKGANVLTF
j_gene: TRBJ1-2; v_gene: TRBV7-2; abundance: medium-sized; CDR3aa: CASSLAGTGGHGYTF
j_gene: TRBJ1-1; v_gene: TRBV11-3; abundance: NA; CDR3aa: CASSLTIGGSEAFF
j_gene: TRBJ2-3; v_gene: TRBV29-1; abundance: medium-sized; CDR3aa: CSVLATSGVHMGTQYF
j_gene: TRBJ2-2; v_gene: TRBV7-9; abundance: medium-sized; CDR3aa: CASSSSKLRRESVGELFF
j_gene: TRBJ1-5; v_gene: TRBV5-1; abundance: medium-sized; CDR3aa: CASSYEGNSNQPQHF
j_gene: TRBJ1-2; v_gene: TRBV29-1; abundance: medium-sized; CDR3aa: CSDDTSFNYGYTF
j_gene: TRBJ2-7; v_gene: TRBV21-1; abundance: NA; CDR3aa: CASSCREVDVCEQYF
j_gene: TRBJ2-3; v_gene: TRBV12-3/TRBV12-4; abundance: medium-sized; CDR3aa: CASSPFPSDETDTQYF
j_gene: TRBJ1-3; v_gene: TRBV21-1; abundance: NA; CDR3aa: CASSKESTGTASGNTIYF
j_gene: TRBJ1-2; v_gene: TRBV30; abundance: medium-sized; CDR3aa: CASRDRSNYGYTF
j_gene: TRBJ2-5; v_gene: TRBV20-1; abundance: medium-sized; CDR3aa: CSAHYRDRQETQYF
j_gene: TRBJ1-1; v_gene: TRBV7-8; abundance: medium-sized; CDR3aa: CASSLARNTEAFF
j_gene: TRBJ1-1; v_gene: TRBV29-1; abundance: NA; CDR3aa: CSAYRGAGTEAFF
j_gene: TRBJ2-2; v_gene: TRBV7-8; abundance: medium-sized; CDR3aa: CASSQGVGGELFF